The clone carrying this TCR beta chain was seen a single time. Its antigen is unidentified. Primers for the PCR totalled 60 Vbeta and 13 Jbeta. Clones were read by immunoSEQ multiplex PCR, and TCRdb kept only the in-frame ones, dropping some. The sample consists of roughly 110,000 clones, about 85% of them appearing once. Per germline, CDR1 SGHRS and CDR2 YFSETQ. The V and J ends lost 0 bases and 5 bases, in that order; junction bases with no gene match: 4. The CDR3 is 15 residues long. The data are from a study of cytomegalovirus exposure and HLA in healthy donors. General observations from the study: About 90% or about 30% of the time was how often most TCR beta V segments were productive, according to an earlier analysis. It was only CMV serostatus that was available as immune exposure information. The authors listed some 160 TCR beta chains as cytomegalovirus-associated. A further, later analysis showed that HLA-associated TCR beta chains (compared with equally common others) were more clonally expanded.

V and J are TRBV5-1 and TRBJ2-3, with TRBD2 matching 9 bases. The sequence was obtained from a young man in good health and CMV-seronegative. Sequenced sample: PBMCs. CDR3 sequence: CASSLDRGRGDTQYF. Here the CDR3 DNA reads TGCGCCAGCAGCTTGGATCGCGGGAGGGGAGATACGCAGTATTTT.